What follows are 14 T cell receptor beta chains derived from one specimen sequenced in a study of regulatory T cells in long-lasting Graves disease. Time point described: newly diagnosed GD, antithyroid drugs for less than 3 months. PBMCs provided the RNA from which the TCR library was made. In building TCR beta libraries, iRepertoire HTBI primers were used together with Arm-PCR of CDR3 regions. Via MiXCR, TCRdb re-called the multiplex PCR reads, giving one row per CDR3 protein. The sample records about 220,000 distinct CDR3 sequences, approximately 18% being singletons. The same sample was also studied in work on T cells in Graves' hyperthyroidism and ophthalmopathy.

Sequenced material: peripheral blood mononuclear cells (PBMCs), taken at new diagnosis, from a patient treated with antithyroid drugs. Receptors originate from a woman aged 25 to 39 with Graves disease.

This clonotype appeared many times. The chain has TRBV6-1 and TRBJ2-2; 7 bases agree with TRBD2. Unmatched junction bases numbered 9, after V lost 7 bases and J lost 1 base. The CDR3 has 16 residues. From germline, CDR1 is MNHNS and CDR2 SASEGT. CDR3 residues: CASTGGASGNTGELFF. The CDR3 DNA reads TGTGCCAGCACTGGAGGGGCTAGCGGGAACACCGGGGAGCTGTTTTTT.

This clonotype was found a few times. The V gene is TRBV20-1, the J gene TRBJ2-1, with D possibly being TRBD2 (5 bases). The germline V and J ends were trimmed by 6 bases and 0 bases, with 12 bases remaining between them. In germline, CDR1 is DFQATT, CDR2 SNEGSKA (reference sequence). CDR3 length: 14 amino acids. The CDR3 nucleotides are TGCAGTGCCCCAGCGGACTCCTCCTACAATGAGCAGTTCTTC. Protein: CSAPADSSYNEQFF.

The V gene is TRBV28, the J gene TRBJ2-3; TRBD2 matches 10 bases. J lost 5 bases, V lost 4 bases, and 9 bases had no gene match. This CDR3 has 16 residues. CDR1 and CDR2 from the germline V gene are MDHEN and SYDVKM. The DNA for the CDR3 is TGTGCCAGCAGTTCCGCGGGGCTAGCGGGAGAAGATACGCAGTATTTT. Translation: CASSSAGLAGEDTQYF. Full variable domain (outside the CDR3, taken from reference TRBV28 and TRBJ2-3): DVKVTQSSRYLVKRTGEKVFLECVQDMDHENMFWYRQDPGLGLRLIYFSYDVKMKEKGDIPEGYSVSREKKERFSLILESASTNQTSMYLCASSSAGLAGEDTQYFGPGTRLTVL.

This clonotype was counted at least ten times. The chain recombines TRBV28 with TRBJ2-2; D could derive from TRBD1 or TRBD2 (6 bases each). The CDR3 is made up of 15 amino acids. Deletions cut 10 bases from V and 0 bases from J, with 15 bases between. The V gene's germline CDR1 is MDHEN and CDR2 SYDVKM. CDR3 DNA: TGTGCCACCGAGGGGGGAACGTCGAACACCGGGGAGCTGTTTTTT. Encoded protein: CATEGGTSNTGELFF.

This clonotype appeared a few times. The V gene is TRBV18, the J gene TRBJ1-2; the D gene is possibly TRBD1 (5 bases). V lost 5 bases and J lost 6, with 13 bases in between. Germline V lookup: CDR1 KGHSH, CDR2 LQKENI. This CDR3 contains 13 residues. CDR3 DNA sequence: TGTGCCAGCTCAGGGGACCAAGGCCATGGCTACACCTTC. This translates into CASSGDQGHGYTF.

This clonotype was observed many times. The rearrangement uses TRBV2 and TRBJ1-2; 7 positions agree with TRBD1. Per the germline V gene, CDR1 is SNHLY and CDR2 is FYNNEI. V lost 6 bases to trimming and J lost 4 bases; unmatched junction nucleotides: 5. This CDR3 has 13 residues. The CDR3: CASRRQGTYGYTF. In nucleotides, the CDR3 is TGTGCCAGCAGGCGACAGGGTACCTATGGCTACACCTTC.

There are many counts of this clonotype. The CDR3 region is CASSLEFGMNTEAFF. The CDR3, as DNA: TGCGCCAGCAGCTTGGAATTCGGCATGAACACTGAAGCTTTCTTT. The gene calls are TRBV5-1 and TRBJ1-1; D ambiguous. Between the trimmed V and J ends, which lost 0 bases and 0 bases, there was a span of 9 bases. This CDR3 contains 15 residues. CDR1 is SGHRS and CDR2 is YFSETQ in the germline V gene.

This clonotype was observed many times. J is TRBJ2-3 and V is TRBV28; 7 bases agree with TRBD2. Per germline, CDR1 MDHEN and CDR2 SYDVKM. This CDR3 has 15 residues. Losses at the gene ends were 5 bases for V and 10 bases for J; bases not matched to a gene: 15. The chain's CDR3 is CASSGGGAGVSAQYF. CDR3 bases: TGTGCCAGCAGTGGGGGTGGGGCGGGAGTATCAGCGCAGTATTTT.

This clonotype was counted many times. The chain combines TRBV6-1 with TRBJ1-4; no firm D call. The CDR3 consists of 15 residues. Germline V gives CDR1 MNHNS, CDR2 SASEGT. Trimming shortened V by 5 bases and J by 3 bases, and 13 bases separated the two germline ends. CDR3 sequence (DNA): TGTGCCAGCAGTCCCATGGTTGGGGCTAATGAAAAACTGTTTTTT. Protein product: CASSPMVGANEKLFF.

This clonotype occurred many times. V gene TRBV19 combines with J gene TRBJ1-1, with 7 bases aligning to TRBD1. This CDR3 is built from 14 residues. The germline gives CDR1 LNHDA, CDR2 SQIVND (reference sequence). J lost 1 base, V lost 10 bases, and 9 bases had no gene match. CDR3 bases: TGTGCCACCGACCGGGGACAGCCGAACACTGAAGCTTTCTTT. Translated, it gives CATDRGQPNTEAFF.

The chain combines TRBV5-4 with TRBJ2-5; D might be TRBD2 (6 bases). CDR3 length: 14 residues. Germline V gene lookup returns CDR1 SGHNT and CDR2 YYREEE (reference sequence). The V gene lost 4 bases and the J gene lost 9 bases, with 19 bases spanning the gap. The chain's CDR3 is CASSIRTTLGAQYF. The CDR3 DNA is TGTGCCAGCAGCATCAGGACTACCCTGGGGGCCCAGTACTTC. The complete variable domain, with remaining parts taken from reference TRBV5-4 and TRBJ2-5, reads ETGVTQSPTHLIKTRGQQVTLRCSSQSGHNTVSWYQQALGQGPQFIFQYYREEENGRGNFPPRFSGLQFPNYSSELNVNALELDDSALYLCASSIRTTLGAQYFGPGTRLLVL.

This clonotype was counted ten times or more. This CDR3 is CASSRGQGTSYEQYF. DNA for the CDR3: TGTGCCAGCAGTCGGGGACAGGGGACTTCCTACGAGCAGTACTTC. The chain recombines TRBV12-3 or TRBV12-4 with TRBJ2-7; TRBD1 matches 10 bases. This CDR3 spans 15 amino acids. V lost 5 bases, J lost 1 base, and 5 bases stayed unmatched.

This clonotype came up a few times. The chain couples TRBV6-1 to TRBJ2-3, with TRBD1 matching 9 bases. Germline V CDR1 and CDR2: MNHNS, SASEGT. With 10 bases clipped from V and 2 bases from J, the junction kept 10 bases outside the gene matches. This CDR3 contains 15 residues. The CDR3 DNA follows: TGTGCCACACAAACAGGGGGCCTTTTCACAGATACGCAGTATTTT. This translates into CATQTGGLFTDTQYF.

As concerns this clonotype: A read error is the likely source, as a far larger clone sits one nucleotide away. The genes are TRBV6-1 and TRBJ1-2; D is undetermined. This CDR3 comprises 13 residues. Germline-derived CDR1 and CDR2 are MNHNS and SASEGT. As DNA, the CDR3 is TGTGCCAGCAGGGAAGGAGACCCCTATGGCTACACCTTC. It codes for CASREGDPYGYTF.